The source of this TCR beta chain is a study of blood T cell repertoires in COVID-19. Across the whole study: COVID-19 samples collected from the United States, Italy and Spain covered acute and convalescent phases. Sample material is recorded as cDNA or gDNA derived from T cells, B-cell-depleted T cells, or PBMCs.

The V gene end was trimmed by 2 bases and the J gene end by 6 bases; junction bases not matched to a gene: 9. CDR3 length equals 15 residues. CDR1 is MNHEY, CDR2 SVGEGT, per germline. Source study methods: Cell counts per sample came from amplifying reference gene primers. Sequencing used immunoSEQ multiplex PCR; TCRdb keeps in-frame clones, though not all of them. Clone size and V and J calls were adopted from that table, with D and trimming inferred from the DNA. The data contain around 58,000 clones, just over 85% of them singletons. V gene TRBV6-2 or TRBV6-3 combines with J gene TRBJ1-1; TRBD1 matches 7 bases. Sequencing was performed on peripheral blood. This TCR came from a human donor in a cohort sampled during active COVID-19. The CDR3 loop reads CASSYAPTGRSEAFF. The CDR3 DNA sequence: TGTGCCAGCAGTTACGCTCCGACAGGGCGTTCTGAAGCTTTCTTT.